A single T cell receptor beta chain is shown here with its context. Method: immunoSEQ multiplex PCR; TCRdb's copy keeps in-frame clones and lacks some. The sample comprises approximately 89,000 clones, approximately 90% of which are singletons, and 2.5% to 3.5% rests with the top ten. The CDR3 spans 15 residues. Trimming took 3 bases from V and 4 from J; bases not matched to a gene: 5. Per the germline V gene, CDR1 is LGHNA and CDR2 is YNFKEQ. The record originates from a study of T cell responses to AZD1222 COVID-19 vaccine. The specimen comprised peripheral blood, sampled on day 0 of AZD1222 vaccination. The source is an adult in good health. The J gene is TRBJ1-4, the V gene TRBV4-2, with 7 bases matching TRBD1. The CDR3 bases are TGTGCCAGCAGCCATAGCGGGACAGTTAATGAAAAACTGTTTTTT. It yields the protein CASSHSGTVNEKLFF.